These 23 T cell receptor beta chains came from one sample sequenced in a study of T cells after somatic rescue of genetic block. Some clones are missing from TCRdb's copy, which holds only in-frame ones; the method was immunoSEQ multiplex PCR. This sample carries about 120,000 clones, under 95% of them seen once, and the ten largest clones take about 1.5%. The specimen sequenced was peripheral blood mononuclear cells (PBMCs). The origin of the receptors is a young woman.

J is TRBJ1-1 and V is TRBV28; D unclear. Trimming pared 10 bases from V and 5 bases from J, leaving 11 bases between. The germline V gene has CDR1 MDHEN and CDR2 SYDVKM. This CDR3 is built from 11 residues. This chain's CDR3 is CATRRETEAFF. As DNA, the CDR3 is TGTGCCACCAGAAGGGAGACTGAAGCTTTCTTT. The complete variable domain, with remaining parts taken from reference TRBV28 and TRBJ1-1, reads DVKVTQSSRYLVKRTGEKVFLECVQDMDHENMFWYRQDPGLGLRLIYFSYDVKMKEKGDIPEGYSVSREKKERFSLILESASTNQTSMYLCATRRETEAFFGQGTRLTVV.

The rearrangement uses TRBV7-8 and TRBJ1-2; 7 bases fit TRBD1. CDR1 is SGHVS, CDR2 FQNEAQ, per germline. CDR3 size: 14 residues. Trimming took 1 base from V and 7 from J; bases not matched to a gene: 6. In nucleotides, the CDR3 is TGTGCCAGCAGCTTAGTGAACAGGGGAGGTGGCTACACCTTC. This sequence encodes CASSLVNRGGGYTF.

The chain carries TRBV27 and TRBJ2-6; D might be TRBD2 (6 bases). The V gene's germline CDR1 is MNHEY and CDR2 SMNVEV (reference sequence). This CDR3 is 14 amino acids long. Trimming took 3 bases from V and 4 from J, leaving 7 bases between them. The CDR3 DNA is TGTGCCAGCAGTTTTAGCGGCGGGGCCAACGTCCTGACTTTC. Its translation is CASSFSGGANVLTF.

The CDR3 DNA reads TGTGCCAGCAGTTTCCGGGGGACTAGCAATCAGCCCCAGCATTTT. It is translated as CASSFRGTSNQPQHF. V is TRBV27 and J is TRBJ1-5, with D possibly matching TRBD1 (5 bases). This CDR3 is 15 amino acids long. Germline CDR1 is MNHEY and CDR2 is SMNVEV (reference sequence). V lost 3 bases to trimming and J lost 0 bases, with 9 bases between them.

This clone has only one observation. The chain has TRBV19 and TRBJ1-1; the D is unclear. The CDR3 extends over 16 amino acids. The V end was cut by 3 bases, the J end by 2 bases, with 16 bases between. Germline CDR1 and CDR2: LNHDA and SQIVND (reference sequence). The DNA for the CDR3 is TGTGCCAGTAGTATGGGTCGAAGGAACCTAAACACTGAAGCTTTCTTT. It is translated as CASSMGRRNLNTEAFF.

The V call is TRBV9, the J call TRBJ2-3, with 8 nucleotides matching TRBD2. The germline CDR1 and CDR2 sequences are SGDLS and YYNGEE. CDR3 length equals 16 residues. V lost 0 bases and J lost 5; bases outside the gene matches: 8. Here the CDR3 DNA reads TGTGCCAGCAGCGTAGCGGGTAGCGGGGATGGAGATACGCAGTATTTT. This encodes CASSVAGSGDGDTQYF.

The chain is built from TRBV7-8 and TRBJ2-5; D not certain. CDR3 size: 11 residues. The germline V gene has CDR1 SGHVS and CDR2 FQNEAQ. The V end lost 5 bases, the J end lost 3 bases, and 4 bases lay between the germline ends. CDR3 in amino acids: CASSQKETQYF. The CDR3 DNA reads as TGTGCCAGCAGCCAGAAAGAGACCCAGTACTTC.

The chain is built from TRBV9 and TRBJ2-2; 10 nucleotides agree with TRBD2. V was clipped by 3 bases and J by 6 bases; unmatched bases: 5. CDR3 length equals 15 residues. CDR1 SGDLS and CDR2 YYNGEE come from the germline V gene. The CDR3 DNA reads TGTGCCAGCAGCGATACTAGCGGGGTCCCCGGGGAGCTGTTTTTT. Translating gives CASSDTSGVPGELFF.

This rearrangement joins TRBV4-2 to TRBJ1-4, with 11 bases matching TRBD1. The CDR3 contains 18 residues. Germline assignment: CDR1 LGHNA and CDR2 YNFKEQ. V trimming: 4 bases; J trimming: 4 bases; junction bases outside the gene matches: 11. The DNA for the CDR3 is TGTGCCAGCAGCCCGTACGGACAGGGGGCGCGACTTAATGAAAAACTGTTTTTT. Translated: CASSPYGQGARLNEKLFF.

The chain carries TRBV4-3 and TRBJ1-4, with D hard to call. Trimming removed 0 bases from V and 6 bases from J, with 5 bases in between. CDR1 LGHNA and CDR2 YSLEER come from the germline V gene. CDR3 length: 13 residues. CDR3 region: CASSQESYEKLFF. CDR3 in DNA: TGCGCCAGCAGCCAAGAATCGTATGAAAAACTGTTTTTT.

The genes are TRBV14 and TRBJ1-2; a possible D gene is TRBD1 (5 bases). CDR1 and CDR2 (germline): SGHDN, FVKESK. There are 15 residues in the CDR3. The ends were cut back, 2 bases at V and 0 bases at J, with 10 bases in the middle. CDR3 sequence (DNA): TGTGCCAGCAGCCAACTGGGGCCAGCTAACTATGGCTACACCTTC. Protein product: CASSQLGPANYGYTF. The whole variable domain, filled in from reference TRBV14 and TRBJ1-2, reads EAGVTQFPSHSVIEKGQTVTLRCDPISGHDNLYWYRRVMGKEIKFLLHFVKESKQDESGMPNNRFLAERTGGTYSTLKVQPAELEDSGVYFCASSQLGPANYGYTFGSGTRLTVV.

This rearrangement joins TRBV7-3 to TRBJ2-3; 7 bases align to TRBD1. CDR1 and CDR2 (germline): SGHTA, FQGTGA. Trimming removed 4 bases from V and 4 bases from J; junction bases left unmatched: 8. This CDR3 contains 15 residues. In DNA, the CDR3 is TGTGCCAGCAGCTCGACAGGGTCTATGGCAGATACGCAGTATTTT. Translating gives CASSSTGSMADTQYF.

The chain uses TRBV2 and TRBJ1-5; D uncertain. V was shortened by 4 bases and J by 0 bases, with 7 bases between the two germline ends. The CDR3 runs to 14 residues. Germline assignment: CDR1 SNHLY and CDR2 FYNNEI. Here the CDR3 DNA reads TGTGCCAGCAGTGGACCAAGTAGCAATCAGCCCCAGCATTTT. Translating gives CASSGPSSNQPQHF.

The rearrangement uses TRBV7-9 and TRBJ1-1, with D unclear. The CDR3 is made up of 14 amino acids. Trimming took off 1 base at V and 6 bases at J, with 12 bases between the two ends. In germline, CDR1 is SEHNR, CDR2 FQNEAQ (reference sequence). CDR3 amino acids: CASSLGGIDAEAFF. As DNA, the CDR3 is TGTGCCAGCAGCTTAGGAGGGATTGACGCTGAAGCTTTCTTT.

In DNA, the CDR3 is TGTGCCAGCGGGTCGGGCAGGGGCTACGAGCAGTACTTC. This encodes CASGSGRGYEQYF. The chain carries TRBV13 and TRBJ2-7; TRBD1 might be the D (6 bases). CDR1 and CDR2 (germline): PRHDT, FYEKMQ (reference sequence). CDR3 length: 13 amino acids. The germline V and J ends were trimmed by 8 bases and 3 bases, with 14 bases remaining between them.

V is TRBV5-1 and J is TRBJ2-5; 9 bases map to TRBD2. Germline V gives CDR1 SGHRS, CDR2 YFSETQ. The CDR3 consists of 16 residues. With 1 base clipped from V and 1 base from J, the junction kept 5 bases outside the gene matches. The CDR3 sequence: CASSLMGGGVQETQYF. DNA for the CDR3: TGCGCCAGCAGCTTGATGGGCGGGGGGGTCCAAGAGACCCAGTACTTC.

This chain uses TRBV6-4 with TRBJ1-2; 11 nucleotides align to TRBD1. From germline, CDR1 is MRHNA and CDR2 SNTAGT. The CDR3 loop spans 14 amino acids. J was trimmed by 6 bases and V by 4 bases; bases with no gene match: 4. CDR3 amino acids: CASSVGGQGDGYTF. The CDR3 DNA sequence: TGTGCCAGCAGTGTCGGGGGACAGGGGGATGGCTACACCTTC.

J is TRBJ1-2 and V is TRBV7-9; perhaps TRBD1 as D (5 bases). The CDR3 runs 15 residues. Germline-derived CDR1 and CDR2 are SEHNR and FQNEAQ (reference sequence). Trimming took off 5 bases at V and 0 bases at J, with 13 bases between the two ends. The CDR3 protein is CASSNRDDPNYGYTF. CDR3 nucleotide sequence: TGTGCCAGCAGCAACCGGGACGACCCTAACTATGGCTACACCTTC. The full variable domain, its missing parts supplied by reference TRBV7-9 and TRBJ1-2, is DTGVSQNPRHKITKRGQNVTFRCDPISEHNRLYWYRQTLGQGPEFLTYFQNEAQLEKSRLLSDRFSAERPKGSFSTLEIQRTEQGDSAMYLCASSNRDDPNYGYTFGSGTRLTVV.

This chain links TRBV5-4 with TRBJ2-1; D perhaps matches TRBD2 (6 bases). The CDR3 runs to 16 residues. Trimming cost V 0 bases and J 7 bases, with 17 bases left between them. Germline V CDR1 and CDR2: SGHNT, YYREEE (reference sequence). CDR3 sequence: CASSLVMRGRDNEQFF. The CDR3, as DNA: TGTGCCAGCAGCTTGGTGATGCGGGGACGGGATAATGAGCAGTTCTTC.

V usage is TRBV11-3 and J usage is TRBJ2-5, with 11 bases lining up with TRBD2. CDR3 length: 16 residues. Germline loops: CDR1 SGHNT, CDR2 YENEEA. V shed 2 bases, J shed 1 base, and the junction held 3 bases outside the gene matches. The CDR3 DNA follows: TGTGCCAGCAGCTTACATAGCGGGGGGGTCCAAGAGACCCAGTACTTC. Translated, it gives CASSLHSGGVQETQYF. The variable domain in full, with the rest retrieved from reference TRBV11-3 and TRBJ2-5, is EAGVVQSPRYKIIEKKQPVAFWCNPISGHNTLYWYLQNLGQGPELLIRYENEEAVDDSQLPKDRFSAERLKGVDSTLKIQPAELGDSAVYLCASSLHSGGVQETQYFGPGTRLLVL.

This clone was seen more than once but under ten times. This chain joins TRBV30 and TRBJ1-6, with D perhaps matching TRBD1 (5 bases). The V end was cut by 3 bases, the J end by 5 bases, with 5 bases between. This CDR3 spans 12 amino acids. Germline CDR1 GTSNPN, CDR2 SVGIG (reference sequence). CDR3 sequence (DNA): TGTGCCTGGAGCAGGGATAATTCACCCCTCCACTTT. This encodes CAWSRDNSPLHF. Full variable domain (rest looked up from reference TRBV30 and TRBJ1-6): SQTIHQWPATLVQPVGSPLSLECTVEGTSNPNLYWYRQAAGRGLQLLFYSVGIGQISSEVPQNLSASRPQDRQFILSSKKLLLSDSGFYLCAWSRDNSPLHFGNGTRLTVT.

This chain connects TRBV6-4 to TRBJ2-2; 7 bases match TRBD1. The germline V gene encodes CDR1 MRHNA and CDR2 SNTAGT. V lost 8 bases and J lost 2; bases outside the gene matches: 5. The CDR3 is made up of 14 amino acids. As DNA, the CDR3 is TGTGCCAGCTCCAGACAGGGCAACACCGGGGAGCTGTTTTTT. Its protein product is CASSRQGNTGELFF.

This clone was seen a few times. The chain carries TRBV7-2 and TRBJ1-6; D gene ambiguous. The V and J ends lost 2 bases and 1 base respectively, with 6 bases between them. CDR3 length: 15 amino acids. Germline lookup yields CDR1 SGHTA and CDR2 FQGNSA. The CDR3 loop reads CASSLFRSYNSPLHF. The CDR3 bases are TGTGCCAGCAGCTTATTTAGGTCCTATAATTCACCCCTCCACTTT.